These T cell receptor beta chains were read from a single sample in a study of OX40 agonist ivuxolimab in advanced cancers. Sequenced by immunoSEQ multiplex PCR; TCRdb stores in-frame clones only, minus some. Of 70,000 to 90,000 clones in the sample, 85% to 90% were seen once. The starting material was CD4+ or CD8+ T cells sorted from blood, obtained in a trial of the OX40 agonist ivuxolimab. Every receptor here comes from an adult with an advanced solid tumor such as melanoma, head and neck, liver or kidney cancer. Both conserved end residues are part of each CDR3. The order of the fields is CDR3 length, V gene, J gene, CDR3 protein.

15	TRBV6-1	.	CASSERAGSSYEQYF
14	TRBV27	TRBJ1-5	CASSLTGRFQPQHF
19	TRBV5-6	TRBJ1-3	CASSHPRRQGAKAGNTIYF
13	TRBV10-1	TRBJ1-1	CASSVTKNTEAFF
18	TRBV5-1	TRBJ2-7	CASSFLTSGTRSSYEQYF
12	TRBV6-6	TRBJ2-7	CASMDISYEQYF
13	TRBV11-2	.	CASSLVAHYEQYF
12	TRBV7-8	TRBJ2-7	CASTASHYEQYF
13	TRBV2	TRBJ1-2	CASSREINYGYTF
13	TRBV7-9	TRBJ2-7	CASSPGGAYEQYF
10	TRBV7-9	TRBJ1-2	CAVRKGGYTF
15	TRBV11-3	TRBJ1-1	CASSFYTGVGTEAFF
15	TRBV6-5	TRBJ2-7	CASSYSGTAEYEQYF
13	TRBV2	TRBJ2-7	CASSDAATYEQYF
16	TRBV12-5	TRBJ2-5	CASGLVGTGMLETQYF
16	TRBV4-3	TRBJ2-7	CASSQRLAGGVAEQYF
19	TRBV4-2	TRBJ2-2	CASGLPSWSGNIRTGELFF
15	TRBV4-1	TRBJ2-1	CASSQGAGLQNEQFF
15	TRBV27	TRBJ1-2	CASSTTRGTNYGYTF
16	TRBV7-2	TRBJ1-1	CASSLGGSFMNTEAFF
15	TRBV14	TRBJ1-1	CASSQVSSGNTEAFF
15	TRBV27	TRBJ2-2	CASSLGHANTGELFF
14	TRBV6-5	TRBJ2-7	CASSYLGPYYEQYF
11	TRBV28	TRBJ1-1	CASSFWGEAFF
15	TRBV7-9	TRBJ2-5	CASSLPRGRQETQYF
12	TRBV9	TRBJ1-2	CASSVGALGYTF
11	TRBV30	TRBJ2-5	CAWTLQETQYF
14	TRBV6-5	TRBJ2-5	CASSARDYQETQYF
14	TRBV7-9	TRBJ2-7	CASSLGSGGSEQYF
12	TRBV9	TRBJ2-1	CASSRQGSEQFF
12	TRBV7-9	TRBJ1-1	CASSFGSTEAFF
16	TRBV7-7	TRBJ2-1	CASSFSWTRSYNEQFF
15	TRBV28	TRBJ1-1	CASSLRGPMNTEAFF
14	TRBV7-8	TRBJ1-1	CASSPEGGVDEAFF
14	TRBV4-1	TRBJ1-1	CASSQETGWTEAFF
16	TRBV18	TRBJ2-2	CASSPDRGPDTGELFF
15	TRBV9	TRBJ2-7	CASSVDRGLVSEQYF
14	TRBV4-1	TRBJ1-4	CASSQGGTGEKLFF
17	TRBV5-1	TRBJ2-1	CASRRLLAESSYNEQFF
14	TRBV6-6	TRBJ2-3	CASSYRDPTDTQYF
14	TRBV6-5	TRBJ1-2	CASSSPQMNYGYTF
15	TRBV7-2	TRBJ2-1	CASSLDIGGYNEQFF
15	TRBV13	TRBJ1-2	CASSLGADRNYGYTF
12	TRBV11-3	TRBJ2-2	CALGGGPGELFF
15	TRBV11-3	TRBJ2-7	CASSKRTGGVHEQYF
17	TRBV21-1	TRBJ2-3	CASSRATAGAGPDTQYF
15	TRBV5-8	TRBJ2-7	CASSLVRDRVYEQYF